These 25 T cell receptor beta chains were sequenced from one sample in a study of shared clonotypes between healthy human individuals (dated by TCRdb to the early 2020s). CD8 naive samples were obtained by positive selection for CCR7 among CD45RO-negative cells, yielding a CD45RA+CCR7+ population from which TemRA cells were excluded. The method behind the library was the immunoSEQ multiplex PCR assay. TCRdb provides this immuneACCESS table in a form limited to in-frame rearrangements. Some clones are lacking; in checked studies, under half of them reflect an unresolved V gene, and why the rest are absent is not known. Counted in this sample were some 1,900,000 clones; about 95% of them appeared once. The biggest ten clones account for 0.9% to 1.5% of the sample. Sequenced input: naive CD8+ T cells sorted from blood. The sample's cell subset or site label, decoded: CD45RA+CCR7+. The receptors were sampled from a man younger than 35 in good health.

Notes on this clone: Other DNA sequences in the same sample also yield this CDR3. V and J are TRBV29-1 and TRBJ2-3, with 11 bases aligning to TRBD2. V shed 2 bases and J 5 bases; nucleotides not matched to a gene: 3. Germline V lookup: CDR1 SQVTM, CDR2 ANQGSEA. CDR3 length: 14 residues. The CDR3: CSVELAGGGDTQYF. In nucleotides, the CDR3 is TGCAGCGTTGAACTAGCGGGAGGAGGAGATACGCAGTATTTT.

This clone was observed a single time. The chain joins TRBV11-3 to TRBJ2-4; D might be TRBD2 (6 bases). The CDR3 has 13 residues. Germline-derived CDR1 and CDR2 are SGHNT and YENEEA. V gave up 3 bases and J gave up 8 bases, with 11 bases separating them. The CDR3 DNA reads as TGTGCCAGCAGCTTTGGCGGGGAGGACATTCAGTACTTC. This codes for CASSFGGEDIQYF.

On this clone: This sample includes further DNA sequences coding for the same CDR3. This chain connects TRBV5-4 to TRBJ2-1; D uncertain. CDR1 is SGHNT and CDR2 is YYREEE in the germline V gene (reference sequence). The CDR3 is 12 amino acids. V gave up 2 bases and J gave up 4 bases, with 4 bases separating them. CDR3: CASSFGYNEQFF. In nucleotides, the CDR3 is TGTGCCAGCAGCTTCGGATACAATGAGCAGTTCTTC.

As DNA, the CDR3 is TGCGCCAGCAGCTTGGTCCCCAGCGCGGGGAGAGATACGCAGTATTTT. Translating it yields CASSLVPSAGRDTQYF. The J gene is TRBJ2-3, the V gene TRBV5-1, with D possibly being TRBD2 (6 bases). The CDR3 has 16 amino acids. The V gene lost 0 bases and the J gene lost 5 bases, with 16 bases spanning the gap. The germline CDR1 and CDR2 sequences are SGHRS and YFSETQ.

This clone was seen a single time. DNA for the CDR3: TGTGCCAGTAGTTTCGGGACAGGGGACGGGTATGGCTACACCTTC. Residues: CASSFGTGDGYGYTF. The V call is TRBV19, the J call TRBJ1-2, with 10 positions matching TRBD1. This CDR3 comprises 15 residues. J gave up 5 bases and V 5 bases, and 8 bases lay outside the gene matches. Germline CDR1 is LNHDA and CDR2 is SQIVND (reference sequence).

Here the CDR3 DNA reads TGTGCCAGTAGTATCGGAACAACGGGGTACGAGCAGTACTTC. It translates to CASSIGTTGYEQYF. V is TRBV19 and J is TRBJ2-7; the D gene is possibly TRBD2 (5 bases). Trimming pared 3 bases from V and 4 bases from J, leaving 13 bases between. The germline V gene encodes CDR1 LNHDA and CDR2 SQIVND (reference sequence). This CDR3 is built from 14 residues.

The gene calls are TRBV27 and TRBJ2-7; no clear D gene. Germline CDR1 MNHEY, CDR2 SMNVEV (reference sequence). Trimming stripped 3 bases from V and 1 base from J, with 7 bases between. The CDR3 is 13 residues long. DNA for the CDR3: TGTGCCAGCAGTTTTCGAATGTCCTACGAGCAGTACTTC. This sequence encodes CASSFRMSYEQYF.

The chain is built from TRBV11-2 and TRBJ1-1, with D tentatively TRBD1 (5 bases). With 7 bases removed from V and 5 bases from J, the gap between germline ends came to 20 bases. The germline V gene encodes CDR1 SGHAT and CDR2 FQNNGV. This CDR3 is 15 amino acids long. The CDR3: CASTRSGEGRTEAFF. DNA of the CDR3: TGTGCCAGCACAAGATCCGGGGAGGGGAGAACTGAAGCTTTCTTT.

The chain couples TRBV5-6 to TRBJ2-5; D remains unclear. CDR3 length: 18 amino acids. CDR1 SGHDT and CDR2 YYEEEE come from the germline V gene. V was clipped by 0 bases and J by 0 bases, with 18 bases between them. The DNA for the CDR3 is TGTGCCAGCAGCTTGGTTGTTAGCTCTGGACCTTACCAAGAGACCCAGTACTTC. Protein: CASSLVVSSGPYQETQYF. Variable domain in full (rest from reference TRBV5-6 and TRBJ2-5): DAGVTQSPTHLIKTRGQQVTLRCSPKSGHDTVSWYQQALGQGPQFIFQYYEEEERQRGNFPDRFSGHQFPNYSSELNVNALLLGDSALYLCASSLVVSSGPYQETQYFGPGTRLLVL.

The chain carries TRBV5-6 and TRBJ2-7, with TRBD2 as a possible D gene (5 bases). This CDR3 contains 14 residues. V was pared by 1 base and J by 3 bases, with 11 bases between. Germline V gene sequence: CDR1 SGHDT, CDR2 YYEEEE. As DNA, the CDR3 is TGTGCCAGCAGCTTGCGGGAACAAGGCTACGAGCAGTACTTC. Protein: CASSLREQGYEQYF. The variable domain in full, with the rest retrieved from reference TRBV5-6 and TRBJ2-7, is DAGVTQSPTHLIKTRGQQVTLRCSPKSGHDTVSWYQQALGQGPQFIFQYYEEEERQRGNFPDRFSGHQFPNYSSELNVNALLLGDSALYLCASSLREQGYEQYFGPGTRLTVT.

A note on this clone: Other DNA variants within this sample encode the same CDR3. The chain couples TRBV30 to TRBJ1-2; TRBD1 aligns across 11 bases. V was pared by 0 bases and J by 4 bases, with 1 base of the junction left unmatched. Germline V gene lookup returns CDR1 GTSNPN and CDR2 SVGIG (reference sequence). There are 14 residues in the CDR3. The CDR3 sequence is CAWSVGTGGYGYTF. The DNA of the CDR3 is TGTGCCTGGAGTGTTGGGACAGGGGGCTATGGCTACACCTTC.

The CDR3: CASSPWAVSYEQYF. In DNA, the CDR3 is TGTGCCAGCAGCCCGTGGGCGGTATCCTACGAGCAGTACTTC. The genes are TRBV7-2 and TRBJ2-7; no clear D. The CDR3 loop spans 14 amino acids. In germline, CDR1 is SGHTA, CDR2 FQGNSA. V dropped 5 bases and J dropped 1 base, with 12 bases sitting between them.

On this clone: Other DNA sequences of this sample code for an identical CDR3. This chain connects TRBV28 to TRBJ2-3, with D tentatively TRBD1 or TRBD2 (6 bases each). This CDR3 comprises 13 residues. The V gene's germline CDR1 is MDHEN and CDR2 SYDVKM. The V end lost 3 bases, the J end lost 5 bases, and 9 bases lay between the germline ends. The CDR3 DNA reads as TGTGCCAGCAGTTTGGGGGGCTTAGATACGCAGTATTTT. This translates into CASSLGGLDTQYF. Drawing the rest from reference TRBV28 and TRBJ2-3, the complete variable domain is DVKVTQSSRYLVKRTGEKVFLECVQDMDHENMFWYRQDPGLGLRLIYFSYDVKMKEKGDIPEGYSVSREKKERFSLILESASTNQTSMYLCASSLGGLDTQYFGPGTRLTVL.

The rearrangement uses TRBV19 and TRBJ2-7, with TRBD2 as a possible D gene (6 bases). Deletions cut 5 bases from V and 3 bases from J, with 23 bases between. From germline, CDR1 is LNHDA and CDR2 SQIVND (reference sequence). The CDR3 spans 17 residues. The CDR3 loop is CASSPRGSGLGDYEQYF. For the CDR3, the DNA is TGTGCCAGTAGTCCCCGTGGGAGCGGGTTGGGGGACTACGAGCAGTACTTC.

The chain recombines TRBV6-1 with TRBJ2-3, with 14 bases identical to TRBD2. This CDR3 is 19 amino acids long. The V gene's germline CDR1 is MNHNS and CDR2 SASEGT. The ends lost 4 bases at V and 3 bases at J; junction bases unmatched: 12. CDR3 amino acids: CASSVLGLAGVLETDTQYF. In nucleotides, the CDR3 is TGTGCCAGCAGTGTGTTGGGACTAGCGGGAGTTTTAGAAACAGATACGCAGTATTTT.

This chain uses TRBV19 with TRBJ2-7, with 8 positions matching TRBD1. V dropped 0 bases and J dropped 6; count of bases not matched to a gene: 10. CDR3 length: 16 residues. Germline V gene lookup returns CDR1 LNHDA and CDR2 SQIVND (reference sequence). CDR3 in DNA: TGTGCCAGTAGTATAGATCTCGAGACAGGGGCTTTCGAGCAGTACTTC. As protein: CASSIDLETGAFEQYF.

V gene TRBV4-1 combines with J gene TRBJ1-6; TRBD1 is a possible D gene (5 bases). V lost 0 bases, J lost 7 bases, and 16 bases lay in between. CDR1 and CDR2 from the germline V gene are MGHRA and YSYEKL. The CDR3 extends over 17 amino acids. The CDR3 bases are TGCGCCAGCAGCCAAGATCATACCGGGGGGAGGAATTCACCCCTCCACTTT. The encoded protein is CASSQDHTGGRNSPLHF.

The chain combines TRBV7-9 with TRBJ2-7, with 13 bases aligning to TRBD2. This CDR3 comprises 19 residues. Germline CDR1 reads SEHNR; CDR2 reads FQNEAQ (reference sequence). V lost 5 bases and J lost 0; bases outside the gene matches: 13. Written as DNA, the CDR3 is TGTGCCAGCAGCCCGGGACTAGCGGGATACCGCAGAAGCTCCTACGAGCAGTACTTC. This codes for CASSPGLAGYRRSSYEQYF.

In DNA form, the CDR3 reads TGTGCCAGCAGCTCACGGGGGGGCAATCAGCCCCAGCATTTT. It codes for CASSSRGGNQPQHF. The chain combines TRBV5-4 with TRBJ1-5; tentatively, D is TRBD1 (5 bases). The V gene lost 3 bases and the J gene lost 2 bases, with 9 bases spanning the gap. CDR1 SGHNT and CDR2 YYREEE come from the germline V gene (reference sequence). This CDR3 is built from 14 residues.

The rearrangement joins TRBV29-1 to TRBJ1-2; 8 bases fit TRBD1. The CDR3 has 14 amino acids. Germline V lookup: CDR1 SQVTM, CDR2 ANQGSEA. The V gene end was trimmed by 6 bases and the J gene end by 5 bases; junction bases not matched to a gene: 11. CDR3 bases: TGCAGCGTGGGCCCGGGACAGGTACTTTATGGCTACACCTTC. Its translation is CSVGPGQVLYGYTF.

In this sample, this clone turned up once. CDR3 nucleotide sequence: TGTGCCAGCAGCTTAGAGGGAGGGGGGTTGCTGGGCACAGATACGCAGTATTTT. Translating gives CASSLEGGGLLGTDTQYF. V and J are TRBV7-9 and TRBJ2-3; a weak D match, TRBD2 (7 bases). Germline V gives CDR1 SEHNR, CDR2 FQNEAQ (reference sequence). The CDR3 is 18 amino acids. The V gene lost 1 base and the J gene lost 1 base, with 18 bases spanning the gap.

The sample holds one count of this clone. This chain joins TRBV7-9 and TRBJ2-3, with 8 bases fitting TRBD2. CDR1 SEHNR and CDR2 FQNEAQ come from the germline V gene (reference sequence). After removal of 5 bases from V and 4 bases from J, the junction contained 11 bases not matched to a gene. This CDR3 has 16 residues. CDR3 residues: CASSLGGEGSADTQYF. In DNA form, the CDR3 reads TGTGCCAGCAGCCTCGGGGGGGAAGGGAGCGCAGATACGCAGTATTTT.

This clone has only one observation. The CDR3 spells CASSSGTLKGDTQYF. The CDR3 bases are TGTGCCAGCAGCTCCGGGACGCTGAAGGGCGATACGCAGTATTTT. The chain has TRBV7-9 and TRBJ2-3; D might be TRBD1 or TRBD2, each matching 5 bases. CDR3 length equals 15 residues. Germline CDR1 reads SEHNR; CDR2 reads FQNEAQ (reference sequence). Trimming removed 4 bases from V and 6 bases from J, with 17 bases in between.

The CDR3 loop reads CASSFGLAGVRNEQFF. In DNA form, the CDR3 reads TGTGCCAGCAGTTTTGGTCTAGCGGGAGTGCGCAATGAGCAGTTCTTC. The chain joins TRBV28 to TRBJ2-1; 10 bases map to TRBD2. The CDR3 is made up of 16 amino acids. Looked up from germline, CDR1 is MDHEN and CDR2 is SYDVKM. J lost 6 bases, V lost 3 bases, and 8 bases had no gene match.

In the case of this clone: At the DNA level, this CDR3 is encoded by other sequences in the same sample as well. The DNA for the CDR3 is TGTGCCAGCTCACCGGGGCCAGGGGGCTACGAGCAGTACTTC. As protein: CASSPGPGGYEQYF. The chain uses TRBV18 and TRBJ2-7, with 7 bases matching TRBD1. The CDR3 consists of 14 residues. Germline V gene sequence: CDR1 KGHSH, CDR2 LQKENI. V gave up 3 bases and J gave up 3 bases; unmatched junction bases: 5. Using reference TRBV18 and TRBJ2-7 for the parts outside the CDR3, the full variable domain is NAGVMQNPRHLVRRRGQEARLRCSPMKGHSHVYWYRQLPEEGLKFMVYLQKENIIDESGMPKERFSAEFPKEGPSILRIQQVVRGDSAAYFCASSPGPGGYEQYFGPGTRLTVT.